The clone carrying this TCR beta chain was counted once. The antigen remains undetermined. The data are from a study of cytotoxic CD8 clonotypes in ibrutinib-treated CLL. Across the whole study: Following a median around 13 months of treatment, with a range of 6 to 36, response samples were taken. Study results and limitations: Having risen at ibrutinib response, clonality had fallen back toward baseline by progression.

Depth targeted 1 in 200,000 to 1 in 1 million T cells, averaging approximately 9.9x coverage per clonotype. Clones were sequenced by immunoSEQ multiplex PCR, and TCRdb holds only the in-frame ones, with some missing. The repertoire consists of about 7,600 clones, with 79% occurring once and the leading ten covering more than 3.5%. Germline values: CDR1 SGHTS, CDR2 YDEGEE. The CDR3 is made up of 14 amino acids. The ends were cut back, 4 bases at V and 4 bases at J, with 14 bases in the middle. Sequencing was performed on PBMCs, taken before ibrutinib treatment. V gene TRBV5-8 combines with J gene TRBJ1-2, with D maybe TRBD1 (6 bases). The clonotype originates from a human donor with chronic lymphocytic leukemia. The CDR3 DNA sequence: TGTGCCAGCAGCGTTGGGGGGGCTGGCTATGGCTACACCTTC. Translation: CASSVGGAGYGYTF.